In its sample, the clone carrying this T cell receptor beta chain was seen a few times. What it binds is unknown. At least 6 million PBMCs were isolated per sample. The germline V gene encodes CDR1 MNHEY and CDR2 SVGAGI. The CDR3 spans 13 residues. V was cut by 8 bases and J by 5 bases, with 12 bases left in between. The sample is drawn from a study of blood T cells in healthy people across ages. Study-wide points: Higher diversity and more naive CD4+ cells were features of long-lived donors, compared to aged donors. Correlation between TCR beta diversity and naive T cell percentage was strong.

PCR was performed a second time for 7 to 11 cycles using a sample-barcoded 5' primer and a J-beta primer mix. Via MiXCR, TCRdb re-called the 5' RACE reads, giving one row per CDR3 protein. Here the sample spans just over 1 million distinct CDR3 sequences, under 55% being singletons. Sequencing used blood. This TCR came from a woman aged 60-75 years in good health. The chain couples TRBV6-5 to TRBJ1-4, with D possibly matching TRBD1 (5 bases). CDR3 in DNA: TGTGCCAGCGCAGCGGAGGGGAATGAAAAACTGTTTTTT. Translated, it gives CASAAEGNEKLFF.